The 30 T cell receptor beta chains presented below share a single source sample, sequenced in a study of tissue T cells after allogeneic stem cell transplantation. Profiled with immunoSEQ multiplex PCR; TCRdb holds only in-frame clones, not every one. The table has over 1,500 clones, approximately 48% seen once. The time point: mouse harvest day 14 after allogeneic transplant. The graft held 10^6 splenic CD5+ T cells and 10^7 T-cell-depleted bone marrow cells. The sequenced sample was gut tissue. Every receptor here comes from a female BALB/c mouse given C57BL/6 T cells with graft-versus-host disease after an allogeneic hematopoietic cell transplant.

Concerning this clone: Mouse names are used for the genes. The read ends 1 residue before the CDR3 terminus; that terminus is restored from the germline J gene. This chain connects TRBV3 to TRBJ2-7; no clear D. The V and J ends lost 2 bases and 3 bases respectively, with 5 bases between them. Per germline, CDR1 SNHLY and CDR2 FYNGKV (reference sequence). This CDR3 spans 12 amino acids. The CDR3: CASSLYNYEQYF. The CDR3 bases that were read are TGTGCCAGCAGCTTATACAACTATGAACAGTAC.

This clone has just a few counts. The listed genes are named as in mouse. The missing CDR3 end, 1 residue past where the read stops, is filled in from the germline J gene. V and J are TRBV3 and TRBJ1-5; D gene unclear. The CDR3 contains 13 residues. Germline V CDR1 and CDR2: SNHLY, FYNGKV (reference sequence). Trimming took off 2 bases at V and 0 bases at J, with 2 bases between the two ends. CDR3 bases read: TGTGCCAGCAGCTTAAATAACAACCAGGCTCCGCTT. It yields the protein CASSLNNNQAPL. The entire CDR3 protein is CASSLNNNQAPLF.

This clone has more than one count but fewer than ten. Any gene name here is a mouse gene name. The CDR3 end is not reached by the read, which stops 1 residue before it; the germline J gene fills it in. V is TRBV12-1 and J is TRBJ1-4, with D maybe TRBD1 (5 bases). CDR1 SGHSN and CDR2 HYEKVE come from the germline V gene. Trimming left V 6 bases short and J 3 bases short, with 10 bases between. CDR3 length: 13 residues. CDR3 DNA, as far as it was read: TGTGCCAGCCCTGGACAAACCAACGAAAGATTATTT. Translation: CASPGQTNERLF. The entire CDR3 protein is CASPGQTNERLFF.

As to this clone: Mouse germline and gene names are used. The read falls 1 residue short of the CDR3 end, and the missing part is taken from the germline J gene. The V gene is TRBV12-2, the J gene TRBJ1-2; TRBD1 aligns across 8 bases. Germline V CDR1 and CDR2: SGHLS, HYDKME. J was trimmed by 2 bases and V by 2 bases; bases with no gene match: 0. The CDR3 has 13 amino acids. CDR3 DNA (partial): TGTGCCAGCTCTCCAGGGGGCAACTCCGACTACACC. Residues: CASSPGGNSDYT. The full CDR3 protein reads CASSPGGNSDYTF.

Concerning this clone: One base separates it from a far larger clone, so it is likely a read error. The gene symbols are mouse symbols. The sequenced fragment ends 1 residue before the CDR3 boundary, so the rest is inferred from the germline J gene. The chain combines TRBV13-3 with TRBJ2-7, with D possibly being TRBD1 (5 bases). Looked up from germline, CDR1 is NNHDY and CDR2 is SYVADS. CDR3 size: 11 residues. CDR3 amino acids: CPTEGVYEQYF. CDR3 DNA (partial): TGTCCCACAGAAGGGGTTTATGAACAGTAC.

As to this clone: Gene names are mouse gene names. Read data end 1 residue before the CDR3 end; the end is taken from the germline J gene. V gene TRBV26 combines with J gene TRBJ1-2; tentative D call: TRBD1 (6 bases). The CDR3 has 12 residues. V gave up 4 bases and J gave up 10 bases, with 13 bases separating them. Germline CDR1 and CDR2: KGHPV and FQNQEV (reference sequence). Here the CDR3 reads CASSRDGGGYTF. The sequenced CDR3 bases are TGTGCCAGCAGTCGGGACGGGGGCGGCTACACC.

Details on this clone: Gene and germline names: mouse. The read ends 1 residue early relative to the CDR3; the germline J gene fills the gap. The rearrangement links TRBV26 to TRBJ1-4; TRBD1 agrees at 7 bases. This CDR3 has 14 residues. CDR1 is KGHPV, CDR2 FQNQEV, per germline (reference sequence). The trim removed 3 bases at V and 5 bases at J, leaving 3 bases unmatched. The CDR3 here is CASSLTQGNERLFF. The CDR3 bases that were read are TGTGCCAGCAGTCTAACACAGGGGAACGAAAGATTATTT.

A single count supports this clone. The gene names here belong to mouse. The read terminates 1 residue ahead of where the CDR3 ends, so the germline J gene completes it. The V and J genes are TRBV5 and TRBJ2-5; 14 nucleotides line up with TRBD2. Looked up from germline, CDR1 is LGHNA and CDR2 is YNLKQL (reference sequence). CDR3 length equals 15 residues. V lost 4 bases, J lost 5 bases, and 2 bases stayed unmatched. CDR3 region: CASSRDWGGADTQYF. Incomplete CDR3 DNA: TGTGCCAGCAGCCGGGACTGGGGGGGCGCAGACACCCAGTAC.

As for this clone: The junction departs from the called germline gene at one end, perhaps through a read error. Gene names follow the mouse nomenclature. With the read ending 1 residue before the CDR3 end, the germline J gene is used to fill in that end. The sample contains more than one DNA sequence encoding this CDR3. The chain uses TRBV26 and TRBJ2-3, with 9 bases that match TRBD1. The germline CDR1 and CDR2 sequences are KGHPV and FQNQEV (reference sequence). The CDR3 runs to 15 residues. Partial CDR3 DNA: TGTGCCAGCAGTCACAGGGGGCGCGGTGCGGAAACGCTGTAT. Protein: CASSHRGRGAETLY. The whole CDR3 reads CASSHRGRGAETLYF.

Note on this clone: The listed genes are named as in mouse. The sequence runs out 1 residue before the end of the CDR3; the remainder is reconstructed from the germline J gene. The chain has TRBV12-1 and TRBJ2-7, with 9 bases identical to TRBD2. V dropped 3 bases and J dropped 3; count of bases not matched to a gene: 5. Germline CDR1 is SGHSN and CDR2 is HYEKVE. This CDR3 spans 14 amino acids. The covered CDR3 bases are TGTGCCAGCTCTTTCGGGACTGGGAACTATGAACAGTAC. It is translated as CASSFGTGNYEQY. The whole CDR3 sequence is CASSFGTGNYEQYF.

As concerns this clone: Germline and genes here are mouse. Read data end 1 residue before the CDR3 end; the end is taken from the germline J gene. V is TRBV26 and J is TRBJ1-3; no firm D call. V shed 5 bases and J shed 0 bases, with 8 bases lying between them. Germline lookup yields CDR1 KGHPV and CDR2 FQNQEV (reference sequence). The CDR3 is 14 residues long. CDR3 bases read: TGTGCCAGCAGTTCGAGGGTTTCTGGAAATACGCTCTAT. Protein sequence: CASSSRVSGNTLY. The full CDR3 is CASSSRVSGNTLYF. The full variable domain, its missing parts supplied by reference TRBV26 and TRBJ1-3, is NSKVIQTPRYLVKGQGQKAKMRCIPEKGHPVVFWYQQNKNNEFKFLINFQNQEVLQQIDMTEKRFSAECPSNSPCSLEIQSSEAGDSALYLCASSSRVSGNTLYFGEGSRLIVV.

Note on this clone: The genes and germline here are from mouse. The read terminates 1 residue before the CDR3 end, so the remaining end is supplied by the germline J gene. This rearrangement joins TRBV15 to TRBJ2-5, with 12 bases fitting TRBD2. Germline values: CDR1 SGHND, CDR2 FRSKSL. This CDR3 spans 14 amino acids. V was pared by 5 bases and J by 7 bases, with 4 bases of the junction left unmatched. CDR3 DNA, as far as it was read: TGTGCCAGCAGTGCCGGGACTGGGGGGTACACCCAGTAC. This encodes CASSAGTGGYTQY. The full CDR3 reads CASSAGTGGYTQYF.

A note on this clone: The listed genes are named as in mouse. The CDR3 end lies 1 residue beyond the end of the read and is filled in from the germline J gene. The chain combines TRBV19 with TRBJ1-1; no firm D call. The CDR3 totals 14 residues. V shed 2 bases and J shed 0 bases, with 8 bases lying between them. Germline V gene sequence: CDR1 FNHDT, CDR2 SITEND (reference sequence). This CDR3 reads CASSIPRSNTEVFF. The part of the CDR3 DNA that was read is TGTGCCAGCAGTATTCCCAGATCAAACACAGAAGTCTTC.

There are a few counts of this clone. All gene names here are mouse names. The CDR3 end is not reached by the read, which stops 1 residue before it; the germline J gene fills it in. V is TRBV13-2 and J is TRBJ2-5; D ambiguous. The V and J ends lost 0 bases and 0 bases respectively, with 5 bases between them. The CDR3 contains 14 residues. Germline-derived CDR1 and CDR2 are NNHNN and SYGAGS (reference sequence). The CDR3: CASGDVFNQDTQYF. Incomplete CDR3 DNA: TGTGCCAGCGGTGATGTCTTTAACCAAGACACCCAGTAC.

This clone was detected a few times. The gene names here belong to mouse. The read ends 1 residue before the CDR3 terminus; that terminus is restored from the germline J gene. V usage is TRBV26 and J usage is TRBJ1-3, with 8 bases matching TRBD1. V lost 3 bases, J lost 2 bases, and 0 bases stayed unmatched. Germline CDR1 KGHPV, CDR2 FQNQEV (reference sequence). The CDR3 totals 14 residues. The chain's CDR3 is CASSLQGAGNTLYF. The CDR3 DNA, read in part, is TGTGCCAGCAGTCTACAGGGGGCTGGAAATACGCTCTAT.

Regarding this clone: Genes here carry mouse names. The CDR3 reads CASSPEISNERLFF. The sequenced CDR3 bases are TGTGCCAGCAGCCCTGAAATTTCCAACGAAAGATTATTT. V and J are TRBV26 and TRBJ1-4; no clear D. The CDR3 extends 1 residue past the end of the read, so its final part is completed from the germline J gene. Germline CDR1 is KGHPV and CDR2 is FQNQEV (reference sequence). Trimming took off 6 bases at V and 0 bases at J, with 8 bases between the two ends. This CDR3 is built from 14 residues.

About this clone itself: Germline and genes: mouse. The missing CDR3 end, 1 residue past where the read stops, is filled in from the germline J gene. J is TRBJ2-3 and V is TRBV13-2, with 11 bases matching TRBD2. The CDR3 contains 16 residues. V lost 3 bases, J lost 3 bases, and 6 bases stayed unmatched. Germline CDR1 and CDR2: NNHNN and SYGAGS (reference sequence). The DNA read from the CDR3 is TGTGCCAGCGGTGGTCAGGGACTGGGGGAAGCAGAAACGCTGTAT. Its protein product is CASGGQGLGEAETLY. The whole CDR3 sequence is CASGGQGLGEAETLYF.

Details on this clone: Mouse names are used for the genes. Read sequence stops 1 residue before the CDR3 end, and the germline J gene provides the missing end. The genes are TRBV12-1 and TRBJ2-1, with 11 bases lining up with TRBD2. The CDR3 totals 16 residues. Trimming at V came to 4 bases and at J to 1 base, leaving 5 bases not matched to a gene. Germline assignment: CDR1 SGHSN and CDR2 HYEKVE. This CDR3 reads CASSPDWGANYAEQFF. CDR3 DNA, as far as it was read: TGTGCCAGCTCCCCGGACTGGGGGGCCAACTATGCTGAGCAGTTC.

On this clone itself: Mouse germline and gene names are used. The CDR3 goes on 1 residue after the read ends, and that part is filled in from the germline J gene. The chain carries TRBV12-1 and TRBJ2-1, with D possibly matching TRBD2 (6 bases). CDR1 and CDR2 (germline): SGHSN, HYEKVE. This CDR3 has 15 residues. Trimming pared 2 bases from V and 0 bases from J, leaving 10 bases between. This CDR3 reads CASSPLLGNYAEQFF. The CDR3 DNA, read in part, is TGTGCCAGCTCTCCCTTACTGGGTAACTATGCTGAGCAGTTC.

Points on this clone: Gene names denote mouse genes. The read ends 1 residue before the CDR3 terminus; that terminus is restored from the germline J gene. The chain carries TRBV1 and TRBJ1-1; no reliable D call. The CDR3 is 14 residues long. The germline gives CDR1 NSQYPW, CDR2 LRSPGD (reference sequence). The V end lost 0 bases, the J end lost 4 bases, and 9 bases lay between the germline ends. The CDR3 protein is CTCSAEGSGTEVFF. The sequenced part of the CDR3 DNA is TGCACCTGCAGTGCAGAAGGGTCGGGCACAGAAGTCTTC.

Concerning this clone itself: The gene names here belong to mouse. The read gets to within 1 residue of the CDR3 end, and the germline J gene fills in the rest. The chain joins TRBV26 to TRBJ1-3; no clear D gene. Per the germline V gene, CDR1 is KGHPV and CDR2 is FQNQEV (reference sequence). Trimming removed 2 bases at V and 3 bases at J, with 5 bases between. The CDR3 contains 13 residues. CDR3 region: CASSLGVGNTLYF. CDR3 DNA, as far as it was read: TGTGCCAGCAGTCTGGGGGTTGGAAATACGCTCTAT.

With regard to this clone: Mismatch with germline at one junction end may stem from a read error. The gene names here belong to mouse. The CDR3 is cut off 1 residue early in the read; its end comes from the germline J gene. The chain links TRBV14 to TRBJ2-7; D gene unclear. The CDR3 is 12 amino acids. Looked up from germline, CDR1 is SGHDT and CDR2 is FRDEAV. Partial CDR3 DNA: TGTCCCAGCAGTTCGCGGGGAAATGAACAGTAC. Amino acids: CPSSSRGNEQY. The entire CDR3 protein is CPSSSRGNEQYF.

Remarks on this clone: Germline and genes: mouse. The CDR3 goes on 1 residue after the read ends, and that part is filled in from the germline J gene. V usage is TRBV26 and J usage is TRBJ2-4; D gene unclear. V was cut by 6 bases and J by 0 bases, with 10 bases left in between. The CDR3 totals 14 residues. From germline, CDR1 is KGHPV and CDR2 FQNQEV (reference sequence). Incomplete CDR3 DNA: TGTGCCAGCAGCCGTACAACTAGTCAAAACACCTTGTAC. This sequence encodes CASSRTTSQNTLY. The full CDR3 reads CASSRTTSQNTLYF.

Turning to this clone: Mouse names are used for the genes. Read coverage stops 1 residue before the CDR3 terminus; the germline J gene supplies the remainder. The chain has TRBV26 and TRBJ2-3, with TRBD2 identical over 10 bases. Trimming cost V 4 bases and J 1 base; bases outside gene matches: 2. Germline-derived CDR1 and CDR2 are KGHPV and FQNQEV (reference sequence). This CDR3 spans 15 amino acids. CDR3 DNA (partial): TGTGCCAGCAGTCCCTGGGGGGGCGGTGCAGAAACGCTGTAT. Its translation: CASSPWGGGAETLY. From start to end, the CDR3 is CASSPWGGGAETLYF.

About this clone itself: Gene names follow the mouse nomenclature. The CDR3 here is CASRQGDNYAEQFF. The CDR3 bases that were read are TGTGCCAGCAGACAGGGGGATAACTATGCTGAGCAGTTC. The genes are TRBV26 and TRBJ2-1; 8 bases are a match to TRBD1. The read gets to within 1 residue of the CDR3 end, and the germline J gene fills in the rest. The CDR3 has 14 amino acids. Germline CDR1 KGHPV, CDR2 FQNQEV (reference sequence). V shed 6 bases and J 0 bases; nucleotides not matched to a gene: 1.

A word on this clone: Mouse gene names apply. The sequence runs out 1 residue before the end of the CDR3; the remainder is reconstructed from the germline J gene. The J gene is TRBJ2-3, the V gene TRBV26; a possible D gene is TRBD1 (5 bases). Between the trimmed V and J ends, which lost 4 bases and 3 bases, there was a span of 8 bases. The CDR3 has 13 residues. Germline values: CDR1 KGHPV, CDR2 FQNQEV (reference sequence). The CDR3 DNA, read in part, is TGTGCCAGCAGTCCAGACAGCGCAGAAACGCTGTAT. Translated, it gives CASSPDSAETLY. The whole CDR3 protein reads CASSPDSAETLYF.

As to this clone: Mouse gene names and germline throughout. The CDR3 goes on 1 residue after the read ends, and that part is filled in from the germline J gene. The V gene is TRBV3, the J gene TRBJ1-3; TRBD1 might be the D (6 bases). The V gene lost 1 base and the J gene lost 1 base, with 11 bases spanning the gap. Germline V CDR1 and CDR2: SNHLY, FYNGKV (reference sequence). The CDR3 has 16 amino acids. CDR3 DNA (partial): TGTGCCAGCAGCTTAGGAGGCAGGGGATCTGGAAATACGCTCTAT. It is translated as CASSLGGRGSGNTLY. The whole CDR3 sequence reads CASSLGGRGSGNTLYF.

As to this clone: Germline and genes here are mouse. The read gets to within 1 residue of the CDR3 end, and the germline J gene fills in the rest. This chain uses TRBV26 with TRBJ2-5, with TRBD2 matching over 10 bases. Germline V gene data show CDR1 as KGHPV and CDR2 as FQNQEV (reference sequence). This CDR3 has 15 residues. V shed 4 bases, J shed 3 bases, and the junction held 4 bases outside the gene matches. The covered CDR3 bases are TGTGCCAGCAGTCCACTGGGGGGGTGGCAAGACACCCAGTAC. The encoded protein is CASSPLGGWQDTQY. The CDR3 reads in full as CASSPLGGWQDTQYF.

For this clone: The junction shows a germline mismatch at one end, possibly a read error. Mouse germline and gene names are used. The read finishes 1 residue shy of the CDR3 end, and the germline J gene is used to complete it. The rearrangement uses TRBV13-3 and TRBJ1-1, with D maybe TRBD1 (5 bases). The CDR3 extends over 14 amino acids. Germline V gene sequence: CDR1 NNHDY, CDR2 SYVADS. CDR3 region: CVSSERGRNTEVFF. The sequenced CDR3 bases are TGTGTCAGCAGTGAACGGGGGAGGAACACAGAAGTCTTC.

For this clone: The listed genes are named as in mouse. The read gets to within 1 residue of the CDR3 end, and the germline J gene fills in the rest. The rearrangement joins TRBV30 to TRBJ2-4; possibly TRBD1 for D (6 bases). This CDR3 contains 15 residues. From germline, CDR1 is SQVVS and CDR2 ANEGSEA. V was cut by 0 bases and J by 0 bases, with 10 bases left in between. CDR3 DNA (partial): TGTAGTTCTAGAGACCCCAGGGGTAGTCAAAACACCTTGTAC. It encodes CSSRDPRGSQNTLY. The full-length CDR3 reads as CSSRDPRGSQNTLYF. Filled out from reference TRBV30 and TRBJ2-4, the complete variable domain reads SVLLYQKPNRDICQSGTSLKIQCVADSQVVSMFWYQQFQEQSLMLMATANEGSEATYESGFTKDKFPISRPNLTFSTLTVNNARPGDSSIYFCSSRDPRGSQNTLYFGAGTRLSVL.